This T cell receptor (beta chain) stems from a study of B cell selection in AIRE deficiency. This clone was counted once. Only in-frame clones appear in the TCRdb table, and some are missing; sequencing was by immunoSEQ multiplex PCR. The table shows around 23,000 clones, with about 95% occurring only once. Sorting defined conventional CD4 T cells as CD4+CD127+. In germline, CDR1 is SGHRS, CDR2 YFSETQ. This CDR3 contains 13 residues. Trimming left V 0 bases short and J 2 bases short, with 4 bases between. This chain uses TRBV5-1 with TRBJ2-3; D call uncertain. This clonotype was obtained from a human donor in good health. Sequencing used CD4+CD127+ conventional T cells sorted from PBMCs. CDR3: CASSLGPTDTQYF. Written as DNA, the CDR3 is TGCGCCAGCAGCTTGGGACCCACAGATACGCAGTATTTT.